This is a list of T cell receptor beta chains from one sample in a study of T cells in Graves' hyperthyroidism and ophthalmopathy. TCRdb reanalysed the multiplex PCR reads using MiXCR and keeps one entry per CDR3 protein. The sample yields 800,000 or so distinct CDR3 sequences, 38% seen once. Sequencing was done on a sample of blood. The source of these receptors is a man younger than 35 with Graves' hyperthyroidism. The CDR3 runs from the conserved cysteine through the conserved F or W. D genes are given only for firm matches. Clone size is not always given. Where it is, it says once, few, many or a class for expanded clones.

>TRBV7-7|-|TRBJ1-4|many
TGTGCTAGCAGCTTAGGTGGGACCCACAATGAAAAACTGTTTTTT
CASSLGGTHNEKLFF
>TRBV24-1|TRBD2|TRBJ2-3|-
TGTGCCACCGGACTAGCGGGAGCCGCGGGAGATACGCAGTATTTT
CATGLAGAAGDTQYF
>TRBV29-1|-|TRBJ1-2|many
TGCAGCGTTGAAGATCGGCGGGACTTCTATGGCTACACCTTC
CSVEDRRDFYGYTF
>TRBV11-2|-|TRBJ2-5|-
TGTGCCAGCAGATCGAGAAAGACCCAGTACTTC
CASRSRKTQYF
>TRBV2|-|TRBJ1-4|many
TGTGCCAGCAGAGGACTCGACGGTCCTAATGAAAAACTGTTTTTT
CASRGLDGPNEKLFF
>TRBV2|TRBD1|TRBJ2-7|once
TGTGCCAGCAGTCAAGGGACAGGGTTGAGCGAGCAGTACTTC
CASSQGTGLSEQYF
>TRBV6-2/TRBV6-3|-|TRBJ2-7|-
TGTGCCAGCAGTTACTCTACGCAGCAGTACTTC
CASSYSTQQYF
>TRBV2|-|TRBJ1-6|many
TGTGCCAGCCGCAGACAGGTACAATCACCCCTCCACTTT
CASRRQVQSPLHF
>TRBV10-3|-|TRBJ2-5|many
TGTGCCATCACTGGGGACGTTCAAGAGACCCAGTACTTC
CAITGDVQETQYF
>TRBV7-8|-|TRBJ1-1|-
TGTGCCAGCAGCTCTCCGACTCGCGGGAACACTGAAGCTTTCTTT
CASSSPTRGNTEAFF
>TRBV5-1|-|TRBJ1-6|-
TGCGCCAGCAGCTTGGGAAGCAGGGAGAATTCACCCCTCCACTTT
CASSLGSRENSPLHF
>TRBV11-2|-|TRBJ2-2|many
TGTGCCAGCAGCTCAACGTACACCGGGGAGCTGTTTTTT
CASSSTYTGELFF
>TRBV20-1|-|TRBJ2-7|few
TGCAGTGCGAGTACACAGTACGAGCAGTACTTC
CSASTQYEQYF
>TRBV6-6|-|TRBJ1-4|many
TGTGCCAGCAGGCTGGGTGAAAAACTGTTTTTT
CASRLGEKLFF
>TRBV7-9|-|TRBJ2-7|-
TGTGCCAGCAGCTGGCCCCGGACAGACTACGAGCAGTACTTC
CASSWPRTDYEQYF
>TRBV24-1|TRBD1|TRBJ2-5|-
TGTGCCACCAGTGATGCGACAGGGGGCGTGGAGACCCAGTACTTC
CATSDATGGVETQYF
>TRBV7-2|-|TRBJ1-3|-
TGTGCCAGCAGCTCGTCGACTGGAAACACCATATATTTT
CASSSSTGNTIYF
>TRBV6-5|TRBD2|TRBJ2-5|-
TGTGCCAGCAGTTACAGGAGCAGCGGGAGTAAAGAGACCCAGTACTTC
CASSYRSSGSKETQYF
>TRBV9|-|TRBJ2-7|few
TGTGCCAGCAGCCCAGATCAGCGTTTCACCTACGAGCAGTACTTC
CASSPDQRFTYEQYF
>TRBV4-1|-|TRBJ1-2|-
TGCGCCAGCAGCCAAGACAGGGTAGATCGCTACACCTTC
CASSQDRVDRYTF
>TRBV7-9|-|TRBJ1-2|many
TGTGCCAGCAGCCCCCAGCCCGCCTATGGCTACACCTTC
CASSPQPAYGYTF
>TRBV20-1|-|TRBJ1-1|few
TGCAGTGCTCTCAACCCGGAGGGGGTCGGTGGTAACACTGAAGCTTTCTTT
CSALNPEGVGGNTEAFF
>TRBV12-3/TRBV12-4|-|TRBJ1-4|few
TGTGCCAGCAGTTTAGCAAGGCGAGCTGAAAAACTGTTTTTT
CASSLARRAEKLFF
>TRBV7-9|-|TRBJ2-2|-
TGTGCCAGCAGCTTAGCCAGGCTGAACACCGGGGAGCTGTTTTTT
CASSLARLNTGELFF
>TRBV2|TRBD1|TRBJ2-2|-
TGTGCCAGCAGTGCCGAAGACAGGGGGCTGCCCGGGGAGCTGTTTTTT
CASSAEDRGLPGELFF
>TRBV15|-|TRBJ2-5|-
TGTGCCACGGACTCAATCACAGACGAGACCCAGTACTTC
CATDSITDETQYF
>TRBV6-1|TRBD2|TRBJ2-2|-
TGTGCCAGCAGTCCCACGCTAGCGGGATCAACCGGGGAGCTGTTTTTT
CASSPTLAGSTGELFF
>TRBV7-2|-|TRBJ1-2|many
TGTGCCAGCAGCTTAGGCGGGACACCAAACTATGGCTACACCTTC
CASSLGGTPNYGYTF